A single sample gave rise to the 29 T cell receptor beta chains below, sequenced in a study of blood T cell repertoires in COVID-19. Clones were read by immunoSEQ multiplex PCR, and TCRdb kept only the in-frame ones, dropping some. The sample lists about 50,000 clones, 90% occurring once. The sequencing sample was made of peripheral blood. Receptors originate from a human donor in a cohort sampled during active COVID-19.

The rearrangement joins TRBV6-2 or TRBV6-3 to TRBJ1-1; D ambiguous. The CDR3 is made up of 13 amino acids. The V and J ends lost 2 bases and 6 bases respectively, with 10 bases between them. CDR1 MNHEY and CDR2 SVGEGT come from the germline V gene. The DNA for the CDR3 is TGTGCCAGCAGTTACGTTGGCGGCTCTGAAGCTTTCTTT. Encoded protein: CASSYVGGSEAFF.

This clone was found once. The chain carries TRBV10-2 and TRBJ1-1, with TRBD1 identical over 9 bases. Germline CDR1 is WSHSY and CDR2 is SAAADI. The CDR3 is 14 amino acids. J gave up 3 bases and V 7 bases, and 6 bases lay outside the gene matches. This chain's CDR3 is CASKSRTGDTEAFF. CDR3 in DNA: TGCGCCAGCAAAAGCCGGACAGGGGACACTGAAGCTTTCTTT.

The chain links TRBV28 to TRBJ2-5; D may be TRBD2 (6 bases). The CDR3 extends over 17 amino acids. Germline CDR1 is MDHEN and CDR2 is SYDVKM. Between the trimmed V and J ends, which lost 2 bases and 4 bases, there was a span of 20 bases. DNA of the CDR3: TGTGCCAGCAGTTTACTTGGAGGGACTTACTTAGGAGAGACCCAGTACTTC. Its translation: CASSLLGGTYLGETQYF.

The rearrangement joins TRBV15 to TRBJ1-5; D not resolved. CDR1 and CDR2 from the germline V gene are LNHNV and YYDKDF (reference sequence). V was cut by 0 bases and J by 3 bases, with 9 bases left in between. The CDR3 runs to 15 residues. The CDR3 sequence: CATSRDGTDNQPQHF. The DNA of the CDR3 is TGTGCCACCAGCAGAGATGGTACAGACAATCAGCCCCAGCATTTT.

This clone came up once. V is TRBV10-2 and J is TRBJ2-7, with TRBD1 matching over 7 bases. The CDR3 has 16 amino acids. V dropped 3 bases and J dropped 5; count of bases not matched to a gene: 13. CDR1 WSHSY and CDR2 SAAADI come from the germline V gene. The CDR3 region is CASSDPTQGELHEQYF. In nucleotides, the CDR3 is TGCGCCAGCAGTGACCCTACGCAGGGGGAGCTTCACGAGCAGTACTTC.

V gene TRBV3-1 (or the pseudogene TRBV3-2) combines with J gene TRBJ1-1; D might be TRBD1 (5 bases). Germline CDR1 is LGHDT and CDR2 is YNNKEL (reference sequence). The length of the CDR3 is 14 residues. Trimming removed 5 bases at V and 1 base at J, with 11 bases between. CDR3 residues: CASSSGGGNTEAFF. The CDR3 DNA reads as TGTGCCAGCAGCTCCGGGGGGGGGAACACTGAAGCTTTCTTT.

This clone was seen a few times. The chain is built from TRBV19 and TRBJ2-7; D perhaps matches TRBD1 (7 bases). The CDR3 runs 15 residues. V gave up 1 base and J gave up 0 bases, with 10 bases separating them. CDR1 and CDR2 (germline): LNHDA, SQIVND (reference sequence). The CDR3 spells CASSIGRDSSYEQYF. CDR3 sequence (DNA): TGTGCCAGTAGTATAGGGCGGGACAGCTCCTACGAGCAGTACTTC.

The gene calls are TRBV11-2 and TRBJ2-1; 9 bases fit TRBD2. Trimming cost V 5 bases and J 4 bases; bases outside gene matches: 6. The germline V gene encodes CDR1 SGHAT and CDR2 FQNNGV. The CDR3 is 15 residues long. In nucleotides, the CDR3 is TGTGCCAGCAGCGTTAGCGGGAGTCGGTACAATGAGCAGTTCTTC. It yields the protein CASSVSGSRYNEQFF.

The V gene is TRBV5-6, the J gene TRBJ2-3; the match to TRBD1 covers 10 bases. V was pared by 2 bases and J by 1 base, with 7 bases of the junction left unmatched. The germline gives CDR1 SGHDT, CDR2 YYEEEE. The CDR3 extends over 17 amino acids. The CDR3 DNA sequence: TGTGCCAGCAGCTTTCTTAGCGGGACAGGGGGCACAGATACGCAGTATTTT. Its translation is CASSFLSGTGGTDTQYF.

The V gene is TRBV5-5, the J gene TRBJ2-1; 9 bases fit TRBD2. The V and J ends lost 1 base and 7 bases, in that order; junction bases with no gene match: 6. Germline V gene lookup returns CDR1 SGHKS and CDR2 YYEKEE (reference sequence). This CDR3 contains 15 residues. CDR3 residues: CASSLSGGFKNEQFF. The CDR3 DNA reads TGTGCCAGCAGCTTGAGCGGGGGGTTCAAAAATGAGCAGTTCTTC.

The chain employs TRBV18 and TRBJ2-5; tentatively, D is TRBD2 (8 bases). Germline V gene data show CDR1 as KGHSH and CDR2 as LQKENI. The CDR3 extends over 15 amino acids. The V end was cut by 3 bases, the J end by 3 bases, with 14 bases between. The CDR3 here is CASSPSGGGEETQYF. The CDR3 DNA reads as TGTGCCAGCTCACCTTCGGGAGGGGGCGAAGAGACCCAGTACTTC.

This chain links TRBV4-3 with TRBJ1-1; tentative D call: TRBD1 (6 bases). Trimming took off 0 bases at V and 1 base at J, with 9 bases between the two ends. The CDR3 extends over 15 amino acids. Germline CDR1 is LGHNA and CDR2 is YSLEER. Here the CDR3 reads CASSQDQGRNTEAFF. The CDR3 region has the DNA TGCGCCAGCAGCCAAGATCAGGGGCGGAACACTGAAGCTTTCTTT.

CDR3 sequence: CASSHRGLEKLFF. DNA of the CDR3: TGCGCCAGCAGTCACAGGGGGCTGGAAAAACTGTTTTTT. The chain joins TRBV10-2 to TRBJ1-4, with TRBD1 matching 9 bases. The CDR3 has 13 residues. The V and J ends lost 5 bases and 8 bases, in that order; junction bases with no gene match: 3. The germline gives CDR1 WSHSY, CDR2 SAAADI.

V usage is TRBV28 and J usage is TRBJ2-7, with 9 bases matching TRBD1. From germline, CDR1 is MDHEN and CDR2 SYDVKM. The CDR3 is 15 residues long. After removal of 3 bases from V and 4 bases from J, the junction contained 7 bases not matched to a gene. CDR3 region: CASSLGDRVVYEQYF. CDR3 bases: TGTGCCAGCAGTTTGGGGGACAGGGTGGTTTACGAGCAGTACTTC.

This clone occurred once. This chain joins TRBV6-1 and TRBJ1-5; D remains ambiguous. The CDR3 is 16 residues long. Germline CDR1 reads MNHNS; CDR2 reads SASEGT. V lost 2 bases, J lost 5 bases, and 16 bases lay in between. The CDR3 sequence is CASSERPLIFHQPQHF. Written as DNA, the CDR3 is TGTGCCAGCAGTGAACGGCCACTAATTTTCCATCAGCCCCAGCATTTT.

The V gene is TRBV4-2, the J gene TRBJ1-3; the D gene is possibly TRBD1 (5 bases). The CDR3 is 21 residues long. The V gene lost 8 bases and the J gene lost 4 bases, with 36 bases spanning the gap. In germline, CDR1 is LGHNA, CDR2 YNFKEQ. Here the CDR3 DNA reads TGTGCCAGCTCCCAGATCCCTTGGGACTCTCGCAGGACCCAGGCCGGAAACACCATATATTTT. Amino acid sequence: CASSQIPWDSRRTQAGNTIYF.

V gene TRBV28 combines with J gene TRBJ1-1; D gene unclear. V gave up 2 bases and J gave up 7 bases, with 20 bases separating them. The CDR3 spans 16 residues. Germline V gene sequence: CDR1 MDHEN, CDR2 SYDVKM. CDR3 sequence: CASSLPLLNMRGEAFF. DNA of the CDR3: TGTGCCAGCAGTTTACCCCTCCTTAATATGCGGGGTGAAGCTTTCTTT.

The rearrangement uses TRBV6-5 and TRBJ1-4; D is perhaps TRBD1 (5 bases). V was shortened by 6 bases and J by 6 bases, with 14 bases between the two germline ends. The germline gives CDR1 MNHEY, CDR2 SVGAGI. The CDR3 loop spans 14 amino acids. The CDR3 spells CASSPRGDDEKLFF. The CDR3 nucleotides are TGTGCCAGCAGCCCGCGGGGGGATGATGAAAAACTGTTTTTT.

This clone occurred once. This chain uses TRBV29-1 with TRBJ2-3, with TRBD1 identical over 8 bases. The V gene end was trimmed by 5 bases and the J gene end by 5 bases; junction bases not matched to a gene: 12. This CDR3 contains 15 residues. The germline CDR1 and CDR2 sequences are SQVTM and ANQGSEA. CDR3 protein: CSVPPPDRGKDTQYF. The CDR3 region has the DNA TGCAGCGTTCCCCCGCCAGACAGGGGAAAAGATACGCAGTATTTT.

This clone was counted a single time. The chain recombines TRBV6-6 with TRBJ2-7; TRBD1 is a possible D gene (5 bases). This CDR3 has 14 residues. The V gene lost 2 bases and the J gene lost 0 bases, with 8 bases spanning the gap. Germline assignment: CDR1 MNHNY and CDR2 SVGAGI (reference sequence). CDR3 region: CASSYDSSSYEQYV. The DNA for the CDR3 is TGTGCCAGCAGTTACGACAGCTCCTCCTACGAGCAGTACGTC.

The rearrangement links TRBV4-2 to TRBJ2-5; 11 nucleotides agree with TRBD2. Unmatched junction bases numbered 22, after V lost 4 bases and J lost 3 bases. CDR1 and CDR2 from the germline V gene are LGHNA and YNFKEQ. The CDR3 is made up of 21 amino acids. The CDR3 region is CASSPAFPQLAGDYGEETQYF. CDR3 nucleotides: TGTGCCAGCAGCCCTGCCTTTCCCCAACTAGCGGGAGATTACGGGGAAGAGACCCAGTACTTC.

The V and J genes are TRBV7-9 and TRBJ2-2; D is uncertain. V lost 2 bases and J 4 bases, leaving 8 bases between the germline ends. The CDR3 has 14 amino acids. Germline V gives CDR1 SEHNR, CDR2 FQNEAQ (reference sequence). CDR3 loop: CASSLNYPTGELFF. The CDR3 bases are TGTGCCAGCAGCTTAAACTACCCCACCGGGGAGCTGTTTTTT.

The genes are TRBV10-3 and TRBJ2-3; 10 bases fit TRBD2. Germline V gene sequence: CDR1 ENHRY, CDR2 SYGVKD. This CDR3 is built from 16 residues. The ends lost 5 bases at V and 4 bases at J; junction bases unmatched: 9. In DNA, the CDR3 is TGTGCCATCAGTCCCACAAGCGGGGGGGAAGCAGATACGCAGTATTTT. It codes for CAISPTSGGEADTQYF.

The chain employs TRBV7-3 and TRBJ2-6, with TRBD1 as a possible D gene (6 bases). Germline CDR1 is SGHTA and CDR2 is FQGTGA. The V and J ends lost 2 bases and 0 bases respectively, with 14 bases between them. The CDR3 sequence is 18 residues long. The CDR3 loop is CASSLESGQSSGANVLTF. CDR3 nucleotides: TGTGCCAGCAGCTTAGAGAGTGGACAGAGCTCTGGGGCCAACGTCCTGACTTTC.

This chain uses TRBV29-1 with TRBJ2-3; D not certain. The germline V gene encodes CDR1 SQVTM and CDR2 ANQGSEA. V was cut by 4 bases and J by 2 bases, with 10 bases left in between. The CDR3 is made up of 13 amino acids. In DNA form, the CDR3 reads TGCAGCGTTGCGGGTGAGTCCACAGATACGCAGTATTTT. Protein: CSVAGESTDTQYF.

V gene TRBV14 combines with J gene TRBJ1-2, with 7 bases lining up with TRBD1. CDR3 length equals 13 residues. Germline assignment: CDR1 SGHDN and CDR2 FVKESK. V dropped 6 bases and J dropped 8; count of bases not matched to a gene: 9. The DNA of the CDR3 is TGTGCCAGCAGAGACTTGACAGGGAAGGGCTACACCTTC. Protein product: CASRDLTGKGYTF.

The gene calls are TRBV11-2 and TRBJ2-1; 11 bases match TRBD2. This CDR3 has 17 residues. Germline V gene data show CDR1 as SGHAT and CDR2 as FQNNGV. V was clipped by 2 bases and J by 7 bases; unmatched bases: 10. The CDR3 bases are TGTGCCAGCAGCTTAAAGGGACTAGCGGTCGGAAGGAATGAGCAGTTCTTC. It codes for CASSLKGLAVGRNEQFF.

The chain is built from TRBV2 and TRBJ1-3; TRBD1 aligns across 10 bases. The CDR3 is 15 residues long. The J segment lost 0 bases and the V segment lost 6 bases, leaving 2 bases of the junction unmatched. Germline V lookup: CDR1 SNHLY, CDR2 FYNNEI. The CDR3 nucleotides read TGTGCCAGCAGCGGACAGGGGGTCTCTGGAAACACCATATATTTT. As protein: CASSGQGVSGNTIYF.

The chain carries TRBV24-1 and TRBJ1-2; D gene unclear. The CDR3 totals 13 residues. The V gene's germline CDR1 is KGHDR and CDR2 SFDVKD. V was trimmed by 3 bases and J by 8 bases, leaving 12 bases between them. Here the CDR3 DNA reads TGTGCCACCAGTGATAGCGTCGGGGTGGGCTACACCTTC. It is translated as CATSDSVGVGYTF.